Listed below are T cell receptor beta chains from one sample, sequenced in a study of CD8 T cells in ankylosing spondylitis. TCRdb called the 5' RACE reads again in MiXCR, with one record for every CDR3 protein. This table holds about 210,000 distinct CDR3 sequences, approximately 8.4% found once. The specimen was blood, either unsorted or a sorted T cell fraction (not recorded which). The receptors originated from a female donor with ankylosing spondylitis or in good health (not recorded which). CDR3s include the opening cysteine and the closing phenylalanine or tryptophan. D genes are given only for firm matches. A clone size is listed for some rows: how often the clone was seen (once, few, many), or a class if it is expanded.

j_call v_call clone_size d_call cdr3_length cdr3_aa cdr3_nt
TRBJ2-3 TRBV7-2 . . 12 CASSPQPDTQYF TGTGCCAGCAGCCCCCAGCCAGATACGCAGTATTTT
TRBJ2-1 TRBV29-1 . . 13 CSAWGGPSTQQFF TGCAGCGCCTGGGGGGGCCCTTCGACCCAGCAGTTCTTC
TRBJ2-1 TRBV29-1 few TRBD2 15 CSVEGRTSDNNEQFF TGCAGCGTTGAAGGTCGGACTAGCGACAACAATGAGCAGTTCTTC
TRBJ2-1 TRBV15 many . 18 CATSFQGGGVGSYNEQFF TGTGCCACCAGCTTCCAGGGGGGGGGAGTAGGTTCCTACAATGAGCAGTTCTTC
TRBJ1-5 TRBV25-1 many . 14 CASASGGGNQPQHF TGTGCCAGCGCCTCTGGGGGGGGGAATCAGCCCCAGCATTTT
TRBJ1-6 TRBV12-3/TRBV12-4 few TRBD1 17 CASSFNTRTGRNSPLHF TGTGCCAGCAGTTTCAATACGCGGACAGGCCGTAATTCACCCCTCCACTTT
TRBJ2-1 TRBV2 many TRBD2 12 CASIRAGDEQFF TGTGCCAGCATAAGAGCGGGAGATGAGCAGTTCTTC
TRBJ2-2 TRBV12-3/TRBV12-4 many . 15 CASSPRPTNTGELFF TGTGCCAGCAGCCCCCGCCCAACGAACACCGGGGAGCTGTTTTTT
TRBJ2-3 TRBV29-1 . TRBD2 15 CSVVGLAVSTDTQYF TGCAGCGTTGTGGGGCTAGCGGTTAGCACAGATACGCAGTATTTT
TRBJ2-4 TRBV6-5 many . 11 CASNYKNIQYF TGTGCCAGCAATTACAAAAACATTCAGTACTTC
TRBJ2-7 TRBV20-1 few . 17 CCARGPGRTEASYEQYF TGCTGTGCTAGAGGTCCAGGCCGTACCGAGGCCTCCTACGAGCAGTACTTC
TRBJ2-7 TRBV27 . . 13 CASSWTAGYEQYF TGTGCCAGCAGTTGGACCGCAGGCTACGAGCAGTACTTC
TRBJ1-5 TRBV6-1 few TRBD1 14 CASTPGQGGQPQHF TGTGCCAGCACACCCGGACAGGGTGGTCAGCCCCAGCATTTT
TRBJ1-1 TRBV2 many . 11 CASIVVSEAFF TGTGCCAGCATAGTGGTGAGTGAAGCTTTCTTT
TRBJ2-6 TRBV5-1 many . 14 CASSFHPGANVLTF TGCGCCAGCAGCTTCCACCCTGGGGCCAACGTCCTGACTTTC
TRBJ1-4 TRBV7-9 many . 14 CASSSWGHNEKLFF TGTGCCAGCAGCTCTTGGGGACATAATGAAAAACTGTTTTTT
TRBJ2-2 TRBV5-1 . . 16 CASRLGQGHAVGELFF TGCGCCAGCAGACTGGGTCAGGGCCACGCAGTCGGGGAGCTGTTTTTT
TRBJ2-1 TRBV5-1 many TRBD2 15 CASSLDTSGYNEQFF TGCGCCAGCAGCTTGGACACTAGCGGCTACAATGAGCAGTTCTTC
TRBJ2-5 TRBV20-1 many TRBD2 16 CSARGTLSGRGETQYF TGCAGTGCTAGAGGAACCCTTAGCGGGCGTGGGGAGACCCAGTACTTC
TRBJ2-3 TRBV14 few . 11 CASGVASTQYF TGTGCCAGCGGGGTAGCGTCGACGCAGTATTTT
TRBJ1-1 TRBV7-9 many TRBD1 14 CASSTGQGNTEAFF TGTGCCAGCAGCACCGGACAGGGGAACACTGAAGCTTTCTTT
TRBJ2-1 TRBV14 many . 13 CASSQDTYNEQFF TGTGCCAGCAGCCAAGATACCTACAATGAGCAGTTCTTC
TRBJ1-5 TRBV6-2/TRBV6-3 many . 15 CASSRTTLGNQPQHF TGTGCCAGCAGCCGGACTACCCTTGGGAATCAGCCCCAGCATTTT
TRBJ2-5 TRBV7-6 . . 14 CASSPTRTQETQYF TGTGCCAGCAGCCCCACCCGGACCCAAGAGACCCAGTACTTC
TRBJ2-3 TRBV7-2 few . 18 CASSLAHGERELGDTQYF TGTGCCAGCAGCTTAGCGCACGGAGAGCGTGAGTTGGGAGATACGCAGTATTTT
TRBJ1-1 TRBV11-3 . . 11 CASSLFGVAFF TGTGCCAGCAGCTTATTTGGAGTGGCTTTCTTT
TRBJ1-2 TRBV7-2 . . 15 CASSLGGGRLYGYTF TGTGCCAGCAGCCTCGGGGGGGGCCGACTCTATGGCTACACCTTC
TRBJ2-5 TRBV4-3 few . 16 CASSQDAGPGQETQYF TGCGCCAGCAGCCAAGATGCAGGGCCTGGCCAAGAGACCCAGTACTTC
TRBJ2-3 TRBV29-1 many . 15 CSVAKAGLGSDTQYF TGCAGCGTTGCCAAAGCGGGTCTGGGGTCAGATACGCAGTATTTT
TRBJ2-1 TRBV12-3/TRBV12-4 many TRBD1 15 CASSLRDSGYNEQFF TGTGCCAGCAGTTTGAGGGACAGCGGCTACAATGAGCAGTTCTTC
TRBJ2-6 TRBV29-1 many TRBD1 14 CSVVGGDGANVLTF TGCAGCGTTGTAGGGGGCGACGGGGCCAACGTCCTGACTTTC
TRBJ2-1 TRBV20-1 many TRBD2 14 CSVAGTSGINEQFF TGCAGTGTCGCCGGGACTAGCGGGATTAATGAGCAGTTCTTC
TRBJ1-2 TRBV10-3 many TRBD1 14 CAIRRDRGHYGYTF TGTGCCATCAGACGGGACAGGGGCCACTATGGCTACACCTTC
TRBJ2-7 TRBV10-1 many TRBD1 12 CATPRTGCEQYF TGCGCAACCCCAAGGACAGGGTGCGAGCAGTACTTC
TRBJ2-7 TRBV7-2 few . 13 CASMGLASYEQYF TGTGCCAGCATGGGGCTAGCCAGCTACGAGCAGTACTTC
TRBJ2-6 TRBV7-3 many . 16 CASSAGQVEISNVLTF TGTGCCAGCAGCGCTGGACAAGTTGAGATTTCCAACGTCCTGACTTTC
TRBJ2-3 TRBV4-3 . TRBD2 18 CAGSQDAGTSVSTDTQYF TGCGCCGGCAGCCAAGATGCCGGGACTAGCGTAAGCACAGATACGCAGTATTTT
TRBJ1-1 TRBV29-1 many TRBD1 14 CSVSRQGLNTEAFF TGCAGCGTGTCCCGACAGGGACTGAACACTGAAGCTTTCTTT
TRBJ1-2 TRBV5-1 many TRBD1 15 CASSLVGTGPYGYTF TGCGCCAGCAGCTTGGTCGGGACAGGGCCTTATGGCTACACCTTC